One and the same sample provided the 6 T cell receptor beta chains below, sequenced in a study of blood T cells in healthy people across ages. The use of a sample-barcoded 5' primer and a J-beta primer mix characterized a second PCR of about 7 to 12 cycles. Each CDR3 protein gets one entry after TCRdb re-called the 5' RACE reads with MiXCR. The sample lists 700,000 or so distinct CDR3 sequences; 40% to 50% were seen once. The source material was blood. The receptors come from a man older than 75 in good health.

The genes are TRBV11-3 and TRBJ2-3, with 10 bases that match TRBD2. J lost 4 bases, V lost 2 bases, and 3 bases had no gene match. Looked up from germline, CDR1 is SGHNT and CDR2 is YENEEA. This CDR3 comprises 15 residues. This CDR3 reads CASSLRAGGSDTQYF. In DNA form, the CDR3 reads TGTGCCAGCAGCTTAAGAGCGGGGGGGTCAGATACGCAGTATTTT.

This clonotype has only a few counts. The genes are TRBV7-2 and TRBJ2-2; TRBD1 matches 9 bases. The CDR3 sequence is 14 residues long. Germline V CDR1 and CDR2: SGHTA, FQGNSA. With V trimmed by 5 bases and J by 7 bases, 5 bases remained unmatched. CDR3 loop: CASSARTGVGELFF. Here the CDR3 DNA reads TGTGCCAGCAGCGCCCGGACAGGGGTCGGGGAGCTGTTTTTT.

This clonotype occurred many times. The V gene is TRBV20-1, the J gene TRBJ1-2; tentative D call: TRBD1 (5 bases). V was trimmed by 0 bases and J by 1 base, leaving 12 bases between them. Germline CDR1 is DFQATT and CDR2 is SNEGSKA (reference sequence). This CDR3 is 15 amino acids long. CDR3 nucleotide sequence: TGCAGTGCTAGAGACTTCAGGGAAAATAACTATGGCTACACCTTC. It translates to CSARDFRENNYGYTF.

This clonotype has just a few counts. DNA of the CDR3: TGCGCCAGCAGCCAAGATAAAGTGGGACAATTTTCCAGCTCCTATAATTCACCCCTCCACTTT. It encodes CASSQDKVGQFSSSYNSPLHF. This chain uses TRBV4-3 with TRBJ1-6, with D perhaps matching TRBD1 (6 bases). Trimming stripped 0 bases from V and 0 bases from J, with 21 bases between. CDR1 and CDR2 (germline): LGHNA, YSLEER. There are 21 residues in the CDR3.

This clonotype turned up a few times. Written as DNA, the CDR3 is TGCGCCAGCAGCTTGGTCCCGGATCGGGAGCTGTTTTTT. Translation gives CASSLVPDRELFF. This rearrangement joins TRBV5-1 to TRBJ2-2, with D unclear. This CDR3 region has 13 residues. V lost 0 bases, J lost 9 bases, and 9 bases lay in between. Germline-derived CDR1 and CDR2 are SGHRS and YFSETQ. Filled out from reference TRBV5-1 and TRBJ2-2, the complete variable domain reads KAGVTQTPRYLIKTRGQQVTLSCSPISGHRSVSWYQQTPGQGLQFLFEYFSETQRNKGNFPGRFSGRQFSNSRSEMNVSTLELGDSALYLCASSLVPDRELFFGEGSRLTVL.

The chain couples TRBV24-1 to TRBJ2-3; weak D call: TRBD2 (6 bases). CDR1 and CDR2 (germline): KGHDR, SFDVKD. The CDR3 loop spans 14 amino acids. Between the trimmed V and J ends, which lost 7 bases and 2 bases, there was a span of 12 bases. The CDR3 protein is CATSVGGATDTQYF. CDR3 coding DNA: TGTGCCACCAGCGTTGGAGGGGCCACAGATACGCAGTATTTT.